The source of this TCR beta chain is a study of blood T cell repertoires in COVID-19. Study at large: Whether acute or convalescent, the COVID-19 samples came from the United States, Italy and Spain.

Authors' processing steps: Scientists estimated how many nucleated cells there were by amplifying reference gene primers. The assay was immunoSEQ multiplex PCR, and TCRdb's table has in-frame clones only and misses some. V and J calls and clone size are those listed in that table; D and trimming were worked out from the DNA. The sample lists about 110,000 clones; around three quarters were seen once. V dropped 4 bases and J dropped 8; count of bases not matched to a gene: 7. This CDR3 is built from 15 residues. Per the germline V gene, CDR1 is MNHEY and CDR2 is SVGEGT. The V and J genes are TRBV6-2 or TRBV6-3 and TRBJ1-6; 8 bases are a match to TRBD1. The source material was peripheral blood. The sequence derives from a human donor in a cohort sampled during active or convalescent COVID-19. CDR3 in amino acids: CASSSTGTGYSPLHF. The CDR3 coding sequence is TGTGCCAGCAGTTCTACCGGGACAGGTTATTCACCCCTCCACTTT.